This TCR beta chain emerged from a study of blood T cell repertoires in COVID-19. Germline values: CDR1 SGHDT, CDR2 YYEEEE. With V trimmed by 4 bases and J by 4 bases, 8 bases remained unmatched. This CDR3 is 15 amino acids long. Assay: immunoSEQ multiplex PCR; the TCRdb copy retains only in-frame clones and omits some. The profile covers around 280,000 clones, with almost 90% appearing a single time and approximately 1.5% taken by the ten largest. Participants spanned ages roughly 18 to 95 years and resided in about two dozen US areas. V and J are TRBV5-6 and TRBJ2-1; 7 nucleotides align to TRBD1. The sample comprised PBMCs or T cells enriched from blood (not recorded which). This clonotype was sampled from a young woman with acute COVID-19. CDR3 region: CASSTRQGKYNEQFF. For the CDR3, the DNA is TGTGCCAGCAGCACCAGACAGGGAAAGTACAATGAGCAGTTCTTC.